This is a list of T cell receptor beta chains from one sample in a study of spatial heterogeneity in lung cancer. TCRdb passed the 5' RACE reads through MiXCR, listing each CDR3 protein once. The data contain 95,000 to 130,000 distinct CDR3 sequences, more than 9% of them seen just once; the ten biggest clones take up 16%. The sample in question was PBMCs, obtained at follow-up. Receptors were obtained from a male donor with early-stage non-small cell lung cancer. The CDR3 runs from the conserved cysteine through the conserved F or W. The D gene is left open where the match is weak. Clone size appears in some rows only: once, few, many, or a class for an expanded clone.

-	TRBD1	TRBV10-3	TRBJ1-1	TGTGCCATCAGTGCCCCAGGGGGGTTCGACACTGAAGCTTTCTTT	CAISAPGGFDTEAFF
-	-	TRBV3-1	TRBJ1-5	TGTGCCAGCAGCCAAGGGGCAGGGCATCAGCCCCAGCATTTT	CASSQGAGHQPQHF
few	-	TRBV6-6	TRBJ2-7	TGTGCCAGCAGCCAGACCTTCTACGAGCAGTACTTC	CASSQTFYEQYF
few	TRBD1	TRBV20-1	TRBJ2-1	TGCAGTGCTAGAGGGACAGGGGATCACTACAATGAGCAGTTCTTC	CSARGTGDHYNEQFF
many	TRBD1	TRBV19	TRBJ1-4	TGTGCCAGTAGTATCACCCGGGACAGGGGGCGTTTTGGTAATGAAAAACTGTTTTTT	CASSITRDRGRFGNEKLFF
many	-	TRBV5-1	TRBJ1-3	TGCGCCAGCAGCTTGGACTCTGGAAACACCATATATTTT	CASSLDSGNTIYF
-	-	TRBV11-2	TRBJ2-5	TGTGCCAGCAGCTTAGCGGGCATCCTACAAGGAGAGACCCAGTACTTC	CASSLAGILQGETQYF
-	TRBD1	TRBV10-1	TRBJ1-1	TGCGCCAGCAAACCGGGACAGGGGAGCACTGAAGCTTTCTTT	CASKPGQGSTEAFF
few	TRBD1	TRBV12-3/TRBV12-4	TRBJ2-3	TGTGCCAGCAGCTTATCGGCGGGGACAGGGTTATTGACAGATACGCAGTATTTT	CASSLSAGTGLLTDTQYF
many	-	TRBV11-2	TRBJ2-7	TGTGCCAGCAGCTTGGAGGGCGGCCCCCTCTACGAGCAGTACTTC	CASSLEGGPLYEQYF
many	-	TRBV29-1	TRBJ1-1	TGCAGCGTTGTTGGGACGGGGAGCACTGAAGCTTTCTTT	CSVVGTGSTEAFF
few	TRBD1	TRBV7-2	TRBJ2-5	TGTGCCAGCAGCTTACGGACAGGGGAGACGACCCAGTACTTC	CASSLRTGETTQYF
many	TRBD1	TRBV9	TRBJ2-1	TGTGCCAGCAGCGTGACAGGGGGTCGGAGCGATGAGCAGTTCTTC	CASSVTGGRSDEQFF
few	TRBD1	TRBV12-3/TRBV12-4	TRBJ2-1	TGTGCCAGCAGTCCCACAGGGGGTCCTTACAATGAGCAGTTCTTC	CASSPTGGPYNEQFF
few	-	TRBV18	TRBJ2-5	TGTGCCAGCTCACCTGGCACTGACCAGTACTTC	CASSPGTDQYF
-	TRBD1	TRBV9	TRBJ1-2	TGTGCCAGCAGCGTAGCTGGGACAGGCTACTATGGCTACACCTTC	CASSVAGTGYYGYTF
-	-	TRBV21-1	TRBJ1-5	TGTGCCAGCAGCAAAGTTGAGGCCCGACATACTCATAGCAATCAGCCCCAGCATTTT	CASSKVEARHTHSNQPQHF
many	TRBD1	TRBV5-1	TRBJ2-1	TGCGCCAGCAAGGTGGACAGGGTAGGTGAGCAGTTCTTC	CASKVDRVGEQFF
few	-	TRBV30	TRBJ1-4	TGTGCCTGGAGTGTACAGGGTAATGAAAAACTGTTTTTT	CAWSVQGNEKLFF
-	-	TRBV7-2	TRBJ2-2	TGTGCCAGCAGCCTGGGACCCCGGGTCGGCGGGGAGCTGTTTTTT	CASSLGPRVGGELFF